This T cell receptor beta chain derives from a study of blood T cell repertoires in COVID-19. Study-wide context: In each case, the material was cDNA or gDNA derived from T cells, B-cell-depleted T cells, or PBMCs.

V was cut by 4 bases and J by 5 bases, with 17 bases left in between. The germline V gene encodes CDR1 MGHRA and CDR2 YSYEKL. The CDR3 is 15 residues long. As originally analysed: Amplification of reference gene primers provided the estimated nucleated cell counts. The protocol was immunoSEQ multiplex PCR, while the TCRdb copy is restricted to in-frame clones and leaves out a portion. V and J calls and clone size follow that table, whereas D and trimming were derived from the DNA. The top ten hold 24% of the sample, which has under 30,000 clones, 65% to 90% seen once. This clone was recorded only once.

This clonotype originated in a human donor in a cohort sampled during active COVID-19. Input material: peripheral blood. The V call is TRBV4-1, the J call TRBJ1-2; TRBD1 is a possible D gene (6 bases). CDR3 sequence reads: CASSRGPLGGYGYTF. In DNA form, the CDR3 reads TGCGCCAGCAGCCGAGGGCCTTTAGGGGGTTATGGCTACACCTTC.